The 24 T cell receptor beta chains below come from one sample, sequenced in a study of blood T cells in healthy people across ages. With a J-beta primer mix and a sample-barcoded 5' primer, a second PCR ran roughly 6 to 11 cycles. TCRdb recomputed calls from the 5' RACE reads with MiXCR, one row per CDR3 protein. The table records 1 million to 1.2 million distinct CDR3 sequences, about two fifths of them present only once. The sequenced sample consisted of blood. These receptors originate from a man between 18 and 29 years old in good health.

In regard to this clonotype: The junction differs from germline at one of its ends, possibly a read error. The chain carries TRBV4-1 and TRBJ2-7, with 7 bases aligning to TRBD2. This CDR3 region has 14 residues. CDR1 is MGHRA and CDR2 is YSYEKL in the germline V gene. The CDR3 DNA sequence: TGCGCCGGCAGCCAAGCGGGACTAAACAATGAGCAGTACTTC. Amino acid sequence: CAGSQAGLNNEQYF.

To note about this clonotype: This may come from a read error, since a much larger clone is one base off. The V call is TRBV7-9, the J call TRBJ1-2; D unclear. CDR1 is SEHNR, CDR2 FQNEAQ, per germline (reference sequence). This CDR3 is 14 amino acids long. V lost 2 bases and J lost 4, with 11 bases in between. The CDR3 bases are TGTGCCAGCAGCTTAACTGTCAGTAGCTATGGCTACACCTTC. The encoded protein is CASSLTVSSYGYTF. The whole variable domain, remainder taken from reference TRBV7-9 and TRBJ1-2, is DTGVSQNPRHKITKRGQNVTFRCDPISEHNRLYWYRQTLGQGPEFLTYFQNEAQLEKSRLLSDRFSAERPKGSFSTLEIQRTEQGDSAMYLCASSLTVSSYGYTFGSGTRLTVV.

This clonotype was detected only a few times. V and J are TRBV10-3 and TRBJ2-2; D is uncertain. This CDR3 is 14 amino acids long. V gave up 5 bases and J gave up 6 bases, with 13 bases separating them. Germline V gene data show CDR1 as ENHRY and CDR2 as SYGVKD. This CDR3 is CAISTPSGAGELFF. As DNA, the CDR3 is TGTGCCATCAGTACCCCCTCGGGCGCCGGGGAGCTGTTTTTT.

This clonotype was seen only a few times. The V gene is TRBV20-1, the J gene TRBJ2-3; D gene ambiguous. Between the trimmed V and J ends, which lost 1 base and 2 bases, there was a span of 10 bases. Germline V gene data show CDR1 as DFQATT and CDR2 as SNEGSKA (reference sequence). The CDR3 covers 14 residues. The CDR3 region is CSARVGSYTDTQYF. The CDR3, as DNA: TGCAGTGCTAGAGTCGGCTCGTACACAGATACGCAGTATTTT.

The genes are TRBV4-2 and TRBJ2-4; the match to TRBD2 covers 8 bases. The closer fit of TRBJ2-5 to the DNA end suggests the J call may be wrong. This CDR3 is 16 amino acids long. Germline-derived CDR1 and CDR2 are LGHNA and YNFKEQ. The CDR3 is CASSQVGRGDEETQYF. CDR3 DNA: TGTGCCAGCAGCCAAGTCGGGCGGGGGGATGAAGAGACCCAGTACTTC.

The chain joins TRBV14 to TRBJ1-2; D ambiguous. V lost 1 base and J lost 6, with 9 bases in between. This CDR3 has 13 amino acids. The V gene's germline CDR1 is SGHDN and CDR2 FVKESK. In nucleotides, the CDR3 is TGTGCCAGCAGCCAAGCCAGCCGGAATGGCTACACCTTC. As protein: CASSQASRNGYTF.

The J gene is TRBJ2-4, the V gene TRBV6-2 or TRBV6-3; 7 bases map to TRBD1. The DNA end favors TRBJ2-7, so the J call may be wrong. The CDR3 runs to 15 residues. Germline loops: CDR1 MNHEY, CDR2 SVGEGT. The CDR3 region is CASSYSFRDSYEQYF. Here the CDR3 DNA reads TGTGCCAGCAGTTATTCGTTCCGGGACAGCTACGAGCAGTACTTC.

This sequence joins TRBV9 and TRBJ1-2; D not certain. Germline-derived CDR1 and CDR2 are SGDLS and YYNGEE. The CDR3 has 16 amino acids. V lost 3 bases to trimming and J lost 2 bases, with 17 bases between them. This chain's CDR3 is CASSEARQGKNYGYTF. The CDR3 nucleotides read TGTGCCAGCAGCGAAGCCCGACAAGGAAAAAACTATGGCTACACCTTC.

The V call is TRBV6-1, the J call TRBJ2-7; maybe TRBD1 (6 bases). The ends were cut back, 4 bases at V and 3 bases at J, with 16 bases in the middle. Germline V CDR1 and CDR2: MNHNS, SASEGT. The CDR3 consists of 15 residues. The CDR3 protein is CASSGHTGRLYEQYF. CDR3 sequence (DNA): TGTGCCAGCAGTGGCCACACAGGGAGACTCTACGAGCAGTACTTC.

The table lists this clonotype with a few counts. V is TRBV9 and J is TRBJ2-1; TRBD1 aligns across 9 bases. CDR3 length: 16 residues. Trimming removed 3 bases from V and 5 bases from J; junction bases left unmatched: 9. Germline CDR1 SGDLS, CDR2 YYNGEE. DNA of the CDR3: TGTGCCAGCAGCGCCTGGACAGGGGCTGATCACAATGAGCAGTTCTTC. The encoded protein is CASSAWTGADHNEQFF.

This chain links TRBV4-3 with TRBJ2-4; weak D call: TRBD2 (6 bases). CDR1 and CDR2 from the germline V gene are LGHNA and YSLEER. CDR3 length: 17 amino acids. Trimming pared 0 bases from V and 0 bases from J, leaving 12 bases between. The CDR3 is CASSQDWRAVAKNIQYF. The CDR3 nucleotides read TGCGCCAGCAGCCAAGATTGGAGGGCAGTAGCCAAAAACATTCAGTACTTC.

CDR3 protein: CSAPTSGLGSEQFF. Written as DNA, the CDR3 is TGCAGTGCCCCGACTAGCGGGTTAGGCAGTGAGCAGTTCTTC. The rearrangement joins TRBV20-1 to TRBJ2-1; 10 nucleotides match TRBD2. The CDR3 has 14 residues. With V trimmed by 6 bases and J by 9 bases, 11 bases remained unmatched. Germline V gives CDR1 DFQATT, CDR2 SNEGSKA (reference sequence).

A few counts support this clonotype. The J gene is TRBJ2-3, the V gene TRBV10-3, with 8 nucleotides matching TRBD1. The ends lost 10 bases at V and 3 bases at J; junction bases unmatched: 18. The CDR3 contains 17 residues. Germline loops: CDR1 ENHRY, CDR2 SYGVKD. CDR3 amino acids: CATGVRYDRGVTDTQYF. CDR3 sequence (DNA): TGTGCCACCGGGGTCCGGTATGACAGGGGAGTAACAGATACGCAGTATTTT.

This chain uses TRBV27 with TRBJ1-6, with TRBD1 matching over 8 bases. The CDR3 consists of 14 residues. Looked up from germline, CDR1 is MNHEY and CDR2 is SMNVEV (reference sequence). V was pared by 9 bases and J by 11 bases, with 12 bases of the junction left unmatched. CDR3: CASRRGQEGAPLHF. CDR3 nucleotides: TGTGCCAGTCGGCGGGGACAGGAAGGTGCACCCCTCCACTTT.

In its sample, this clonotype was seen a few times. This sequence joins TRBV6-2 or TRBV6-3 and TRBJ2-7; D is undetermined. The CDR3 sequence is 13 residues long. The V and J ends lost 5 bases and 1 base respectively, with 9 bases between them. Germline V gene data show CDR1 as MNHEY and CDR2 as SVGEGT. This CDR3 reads CASSEWQSYEQYF. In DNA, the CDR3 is TGTGCCAGCAGTGAGTGGCAGTCCTACGAGCAGTACTTC.

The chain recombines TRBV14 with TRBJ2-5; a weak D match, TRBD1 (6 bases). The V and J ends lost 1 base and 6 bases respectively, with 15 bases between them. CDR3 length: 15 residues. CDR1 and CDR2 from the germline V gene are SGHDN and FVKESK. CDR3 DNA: TGTGCCAGCAGCCAAGTCCCCAGGGGAATAAAGACCCAGTACTTC. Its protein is CASSQVPRGIKTQYF.

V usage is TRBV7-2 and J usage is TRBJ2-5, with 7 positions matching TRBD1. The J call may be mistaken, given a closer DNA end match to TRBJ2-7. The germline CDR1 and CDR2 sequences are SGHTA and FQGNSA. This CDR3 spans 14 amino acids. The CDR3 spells CASSETGTDYEQYF. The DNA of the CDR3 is TGTGCCAGCAGCGAAACCGGGACAGACTACGAGCAGTACTTC.

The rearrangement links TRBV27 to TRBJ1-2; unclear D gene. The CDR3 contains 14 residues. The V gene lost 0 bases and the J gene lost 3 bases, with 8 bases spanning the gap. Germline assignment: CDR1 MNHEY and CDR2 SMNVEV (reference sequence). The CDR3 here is CASSLSGSDYGYTF. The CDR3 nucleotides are TGTGCCAGCAGTTTATCGGGGTCGGACTATGGCTACACCTTC.

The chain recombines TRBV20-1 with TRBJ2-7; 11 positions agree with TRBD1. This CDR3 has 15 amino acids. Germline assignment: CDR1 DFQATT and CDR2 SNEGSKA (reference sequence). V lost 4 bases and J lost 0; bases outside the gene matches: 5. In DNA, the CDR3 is TGCAGTGCTACCCCCGGGACAGGGGGCTCCTACGAGCAGTACTTC. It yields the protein CSATPGTGGSYEQYF.

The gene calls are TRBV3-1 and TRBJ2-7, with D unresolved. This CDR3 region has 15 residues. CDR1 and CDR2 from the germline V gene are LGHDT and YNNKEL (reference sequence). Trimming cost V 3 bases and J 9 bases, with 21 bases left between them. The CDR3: CASSHGGVVSPVQYF. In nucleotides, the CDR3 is TGTGCCAGCAGCCATGGTGGGGTAGTTAGTCCTGTGCAGTACTTC.

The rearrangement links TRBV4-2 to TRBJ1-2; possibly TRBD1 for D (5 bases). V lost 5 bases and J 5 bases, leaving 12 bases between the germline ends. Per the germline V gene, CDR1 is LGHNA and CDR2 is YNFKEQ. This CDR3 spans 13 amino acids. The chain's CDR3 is CASSFEGSYGYTF. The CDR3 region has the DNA TGTGCCAGCAGCTTCGAGGGGAGTTATGGCTACACCTTC.

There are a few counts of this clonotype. CDR3 coding DNA: TGTGCCAGCAATAACAGGGGTGGCACCGGGGAGCTGTTTTTT. Translated, it gives CASNNRGGTGELFF. The V and J genes are TRBV6-1 and TRBJ2-2, with 7 nucleotides matching TRBD1. The CDR3 is made up of 14 amino acids. With V trimmed by 7 bases and J by 4 bases, 6 bases remained unmatched. Germline values: CDR1 MNHNS, CDR2 SASEGT.

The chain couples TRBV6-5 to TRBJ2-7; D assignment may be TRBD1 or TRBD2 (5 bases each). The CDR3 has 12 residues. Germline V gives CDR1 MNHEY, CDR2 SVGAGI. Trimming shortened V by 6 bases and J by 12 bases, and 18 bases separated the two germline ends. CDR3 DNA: TGTGCCAGCAGCCCACATTCTCGGGGCTTGTACTTC. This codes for CASSPHSRGLYF.

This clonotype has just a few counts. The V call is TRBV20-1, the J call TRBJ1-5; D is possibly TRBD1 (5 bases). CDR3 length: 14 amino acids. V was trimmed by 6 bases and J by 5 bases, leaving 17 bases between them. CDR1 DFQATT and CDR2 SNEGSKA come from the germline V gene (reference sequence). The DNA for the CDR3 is TGCAGTGCCCCCGGCCAGGGAGGTCATCAGCCCCAGCATTTT. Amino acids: CSAPGQGGHQPQHF.